This note documents a single TCR beta chain sequence. Which antigen it targets is not known. No base quality values were provided; no much bigger clone lies one nucleotide off. This sample was taken from a study of OX40 agonist ivuxolimab in advanced cancers. The study in broad terms: Ivuxolimab was a fully human IgG2 agonistic monoclonal antibody targeting the costimulatory receptor OX40 (CD134). Intravenous ivuxolimab was administered to patients every 2 weeks at six dose levels: 0.01, 0.1, 0.3, 1.5, 3 and 10 mg/kg. Among the roughly 52 dose-escalation patients, around 19 had hepatocellular carcinoma, roughly 15 melanoma, 9 renal cell carcinoma and 9 head and neck cancer. In the dose-escalation cohort, approximately 82% of patients were male, and the mean age was approximately 60 years, with a range of roughly 23 to 85. Patients were allowed to have had prior anti-PD-1, anti-PD-L1 or anti-CTLA-4 therapy, and around two fifths of the dose-escalation patients had been treated with checkpoint inhibitors. Partial responses occurred in three dose-escalation patients: two with cutaneous melanoma and one with hepatocellular carcinoma. The purpose of peripheral TCRbeta sequencing was to test whether ivuxolimab changed TCR sequence diversity and led to clonal T-cell expansion. The paper covers the monotherapy dose-escalation part of the phase I ivuxolimab trial, which included N of about 56 patients. The research as a whole found: At doses of 0.1 to 3.0 mg/kg, clonal expansion of both CD4+ and CD8+ blood T cells was observed from baseline to week 6. After ivuxolimab, expanded clones were on average more numerous among CD8+ T cells than among CD4+ T cells. Partial responders in the 0.1-3.0 mg/kg groups had among the lowest normalized peripheral clonal expansion, especially among CD8+ T cells. Low levels of normalized T-cell clonal expansion were also seen in some patients who did not respond. The antigen specificity of the peripheral T cells that underwent clonal expansion was not determined.

For CDR1 and CDR2, the germline V gene (reference sequence) lists GTSNPN and SVGIG. The CDR3 runs 17 residues from the cysteine to the phenylalanine. Only CDR3 DNA is held: 51 bases, read in frame from base 1. V is trimmed back by 0 bases and J by 2 bases, and the junction contains 7 bases that no gene match accounts for. Patients with a history of autoimmune disease or receiving systemic immunosuppression were excluded from the trial. Peripheral blood for TCR sequencing was collected from all dose cohorts at baseline, on cycle 4 day 1, and on cycle 7 day 1. The samples were drawn from a first-in-human, open-label, multicenter phase I dose-escalation trial of ivuxolimab. Adults with locally advanced or metastatic melanoma, renal cell, hepatocellular, or head and neck squamous cell carcinoma were enrolled in the trial. Before TCR sequencing, CD4+ and CD8+ T cells were separately sorted from peripheral blood.

For sequencing of the TCRbeta CDR3 region, genomic DNA was extracted from the sorted cells. The immunoSEQ Assay was used to sequence the TCRbeta CDR3 regions. Drawn from immuneACCESS, this table holds only the in-frame rearrangements with V and J called that TCRdb kept. Clones are partly lost; checked studies trace under half to an unresolved V gene and leave the rest unexplained. Across this sample there are 55,000 to 80,000 clones, with 80% to 90% seen only once. 2.4% of the sample is in the top ten clones. This receptor was identified in an adult with an advanced solid tumor such as melanoma, head and neck, liver or kidney cancer. The rearranged chain carries TRBV30 and TRBJ2-3, and 11 junctional nucleotides match TRBD2. The material sequenced was CD4+ or CD8+ T cells sorted from blood, taken in a trial of the OX40 agonist ivuxolimab. The CDR3 amino acid sequence is: CAWSVFSSGGPTDTQYF. The bases are TGTGCCTGGAGTGTATTCTCTAGCGGGGGGCCCACAGATACGCAGTATTTT.